The rows below give T cell receptor beta chains drawn from one sample of a study of blood T cell repertoires in COVID-19. Clones were read by immunoSEQ multiplex PCR, and TCRdb kept only the in-frame ones, dropping some. This table has hundreds of thousands of clones, roughly nine tenths appearing once. Material: peripheral blood. All receptors come from a man between 40 and 49 years old with acute or convalescent COVID-19. CDR3s include the opening cysteine and the closing phenylalanine or tryptophan. The D gene is left open where the match is weak. Part of the rows lack a size; the others show once, few, many or a class for expanded clones.

d_call: -
v_call: TRBV12-3/TRBV12-4
clone_size: -
j_call: TRBJ2-2
cdr3_aa: CASQGLGAGELFF
cdr3_nt: TGTGCCAGTCAGGGGCTAGGGGCCGGGGAGCTGTTTTTT

d_call: TRBD2
v_call: TRBV7-2
clone_size: -
j_call: TRBJ2-1
cdr3_aa: CASSWTGTSGIDEQFF
cdr3_nt: TGTGCCAGCAGCTGGACCGGGACTAGCGGGATAGATGAGCAGTTCTTC

d_call: -
v_call: TRBV10-3
clone_size: -
j_call: TRBJ2-4
cdr3_aa: CAISETASPRNIQYF
cdr3_nt: TGTGCCATCAGTGAGACGGCTAGCCCTAGAAACATTCAGTACTTC

d_call: -
v_call: TRBV19
clone_size: -
j_call: TRBJ2-3
cdr3_aa: CASSPPLALTDTQYF
cdr3_nt: TGTGCCAGTAGTCCCCCCCTGGCCCTCACAGATACGCAGTATTTT

d_call: -
v_call: TRBV7-9
clone_size: -
j_call: TRBJ2-6
cdr3_aa: CASSDDSRFSGANVLTF
cdr3_nt: TGTGCCAGCAGCGACGACAGCCGCTTTTCTGGGGCCAACGTCCTGACTTTC

d_call: TRBD1
v_call: TRBV11-2
clone_size: -
j_call: TRBJ1-2
cdr3_aa: CASRRPGTGRFNYGYTF
cdr3_nt: TGTGCCAGCAGACGGCCCGGGACAGGTCGATTTAACTATGGCTACACCTTC

d_call: -
v_call: TRBV30
clone_size: -
j_call: TRBJ2-7
cdr3_aa: CAWSLGGGRMQYF
cdr3_nt: TGTGCCTGGAGTCTAGGGGGGGGTCGGATGCAGTACTTC

d_call: TRBD1
v_call: TRBV6-5
clone_size: once
j_call: TRBJ1-2
cdr3_aa: CASPGGTVGVEGYTF
cdr3_nt: TGTGCCAGCCCCGGCGGGACAGTCGGAGTGGAAGGCTACACCTTC

d_call: -
v_call: TRBV7-9
clone_size: few
j_call: TRBJ1-1
cdr3_aa: CASSPDMRAEAFF
cdr3_nt: TGTGCCAGCAGCCCGGATATGAGGGCTGAAGCTTTCTTT

d_call: TRBD2
v_call: TRBV6-5
clone_size: -
j_call: TRBJ2-7
cdr3_aa: CASSYSWRGGYEQYF
cdr3_nt: TGTGCCAGCAGTTACTCCTGGCGGGGGGGGTACGAGCAGTACTTC

d_call: TRBD2
v_call: TRBV7-8
clone_size: -
j_call: TRBJ2-3
cdr3_aa: CASSFSGGTDTQYF
cdr3_nt: TGTGCCAGCAGCTTTAGCGGGGGCACAGATACGCAGTATTTT

d_call: TRBD2
v_call: TRBV3-1/TRBV3-2
clone_size: -
j_call: TRBJ2-5
cdr3_aa: CASSQELAGGLETQYF
cdr3_nt: TGTGCCAGCAGCCAAGAACTAGCGGGGGGGCTAGAGACCCAGTACTTC

d_call: -
v_call: TRBV6-5
clone_size: -
j_call: TRBJ1-2
cdr3_aa: CASSPTGTGGYTF
cdr3_nt: TGTGCCAGCAGTCCCACAGGGACCGGTGGCTACACCTTC

d_call: TRBD2
v_call: TRBV6-2/TRBV6-3
clone_size: -
j_call: TRBJ2-7
cdr3_aa: CASSGLADYEQYF
cdr3_nt: TGTGCCAGCAGCGGACTAGCGGACTACGAGCAGTACTTC

d_call: TRBD2
v_call: TRBV4-1
clone_size: -
j_call: TRBJ2-7
cdr3_aa: CASSQGGLAGASYEQYF
cdr3_nt: TGCGCCAGCAGCCAAGGTGGACTAGCGGGAGCGTCCTACGAGCAGTACTTC

d_call: -
v_call: TRBV24-1
clone_size: -
j_call: TRBJ1-2
cdr3_aa: CATSDDDTSYTF
cdr3_nt: TGTGCCACCAGTGATGATGACACGAGCTACACCTTC

d_call: -
v_call: TRBV6-5
clone_size: few
j_call: TRBJ1-2
cdr3_aa: CASSPAQGDYGYTF
cdr3_nt: TGTGCCAGCAGTCCAGCGCAGGGCGACTATGGCTACACCTTC

d_call: TRBD1
v_call: TRBV5-1
clone_size: few
j_call: TRBJ2-3
cdr3_aa: CASSPGDRGFTDTQYF
cdr3_nt: TGCGCCAGCAGCCCGGGGGACAGGGGGTTTACAGATACGCAGTATTTT

d_call: TRBD2
v_call: TRBV5-1
clone_size: -
j_call: TRBJ2-1
cdr3_aa: CASSDRLAGVVGVDEQFF
cdr3_nt: TGCGCCAGCAGCGACCGGCTAGCGGGAGTTGTCGGGGTAGATGAGCAGTTCTTC

d_call: TRBD1
v_call: TRBV3-1/TRBV3-2
clone_size: -
j_call: TRBJ2-5
cdr3_aa: CASSQARGGEQETQYF
cdr3_nt: TGTGCCAGCAGCCAAGCGCGAGGGGGCGAGCAAGAGACCCAGTACTTC

d_call: -
v_call: TRBV6-4
clone_size: -
j_call: TRBJ2-2
cdr3_aa: CASSDRPAGFAGELFF
cdr3_nt: TGTGCCAGCAGTGACCGACCGGCAGGGTTCGCCGGGGAGCTGTTTTTT

d_call: TRBD2
v_call: TRBV27
clone_size: -
j_call: TRBJ2-2
cdr3_aa: CASSLWEGHTGELFF
cdr3_nt: TGTGCCAGCAGTTTATGGGAGGGCCACACCGGGGAGCTGTTTTTT

d_call: TRBD2
v_call: TRBV19
clone_size: -
j_call: TRBJ2-7
cdr3_aa: CASSMIGGRKAYEQYF
cdr3_nt: TGTGCCAGTAGTATGATTGGCGGGAGAAAGGCCTACGAGCAGTACTTC

d_call: TRBD2
v_call: TRBV14
clone_size: -
j_call: TRBJ2-1
cdr3_aa: CASSQAVPIAGVRLNEQFF
cdr3_nt: TGTGCCAGCAGCCAAGCCGTACCGATAGCGGGGGTCCGCCTCAATGAGCAGTTCTTC

d_call: -
v_call: TRBV19
clone_size: -
j_call: TRBJ2-1
cdr3_aa: CASRITGDNEQFF
cdr3_nt: TGTGCCAGTAGGATTACAGGAGACAATGAGCAGTTCTTC

d_call: TRBD1
v_call: TRBV7-3
clone_size: -
j_call: TRBJ2-5
cdr3_aa: CASSLAGTGQTQYF
cdr3_nt: TGTGCCAGCAGCTTGGCGGGGACAGGTCAGACCCAGTACTTC

d_call: -
v_call: TRBV19
clone_size: -
j_call: TRBJ2-7
cdr3_aa: CASSIRGGALSYEQYF
cdr3_nt: TGTGCCAGTAGTATTAGGGGCGGGGCCCTCTCATACGAGCAGTACTTC

d_call: -
v_call: TRBV12-3/TRBV12-4
clone_size: once
j_call: TRBJ1-5
cdr3_aa: CASSLEGHQPQHF
cdr3_nt: TGTGCCAGCAGTTTAGAGGGACACCAGCCCCAGCATTTT

d_call: TRBD2
v_call: TRBV19
clone_size: -
j_call: TRBJ2-1
cdr3_aa: CASSIDLALAGGYNEQFF
cdr3_nt: TGTGCCAGTAGTATAGATCTGGCACTAGCGGGAGGCTACAATGAGCAGTTCTTC

d_call: TRBD1
v_call: TRBV5-4
clone_size: -
j_call: TRBJ2-2
cdr3_aa: CASSFGEGHRGSGELFF
cdr3_nt: TGTGCCAGCAGCTTCGGCGAGGGGCACAGGGGATCCGGGGAGCTGTTTTTT